This T cell receptor (beta chain) appears in the sequencing data of a study of shared T cell receptors in the human thymus. The CDR3 spans 14 residues. Germline lookup yields CDR1 MNHNY and CDR2 SVGAGI (reference sequence). The repertoire was sequenced with immunoSEQ multiplex PCR; TCRdb's copy has only in-frame clones and lacks some. The sample records some 660,000 clones, more than 70% being singletons. The same sample was also used in a study of human thymus T cells. As reported in that work: Usage of V and J genes appeared biased in thymic and blood repertoires. A high degree of thymic repertoire overlap among unrelated individuals was reported in related research.

This sequence originates from a boy under three years old with a congenital heart defect. The rearrangement joins TRBV6-6 to TRBJ2-5; TRBD2 matches at 8 bases. The J call could be wrong; TRBJ2-7 is a better fit for the DNA end. Source material: thymocytes. The CDR3 here is CATGGDSNSYEQYF. In DNA form, the CDR3 reads TGTGCCACCGGGGGGGACTCCAACTCCTACGAGCAGTACTTC.